This TCR beta chain was captured in a study of shared T cell receptors in the human thymus. This CDR3 has 13 residues. V lost 6 bases and J 5 bases, leaving 13 bases between the germline ends. In germline, CDR1 is LNHDA, CDR2 SQIVND (reference sequence). Clones were sequenced by immunoSEQ multiplex PCR, and TCRdb holds only the in-frame ones, with some missing. The sample carries 700,000 or so clones, roughly 85% recorded once. These data also featured in a second study, about human thymus T cells. As that study records: Samples came from healthy Finnish infants during open corrective cardiac surgery. Resections removed during corrective heart surgery provided the thymus tissue used. Gene usage (both V and J) appeared biased in thymic and blood repertoires. Related work found strong thymic repertoire overlap between unrelated individuals.

The source of this sequence is a girl in the first two years of life with a congenital heart defect. V and J are TRBV19 and TRBJ1-2, with D unclear. Sequencing input: thymocytes. CDR3 protein: CASSRGRRYGYTF. CDR3 in DNA: TGTGCCAGTAGCCGAGGGCGGAGATATGGCTACACCTTC.